Reported below is one T cell receptor (beta chain). Its antigen remains unidentified. Base qualities are not at hand, and no much larger clone is one base apart. The sample's treatment or condition label, decoded: around 19 received Ad26.COV2.S at low or high dose, single or two shots; roughly five received placebo; per-sample allocation not given. For vaccine and placebo recipients, the sequenced repertoires came from samples collected on day 63 after the first injection. In Cohort 1b, about 25 adults aged 18-55 years were enrolled at a single site in Boston, USA, between 29 July and 7 August 2020. Ad26.COV2.S was a replication-incompetent adenovirus type 26 vector that expressed a prefusion-stabilized SARS-CoV-2 spike protein derived from the original Wuhan strain. V was cut back by 2 bases and J by 0 bases, leaving a gap of 9 bases between them. CDR1 SNHLY and CDR2 FYNNEI were looked up in the germline V gene. Measured from the cysteine to the phenylalanine, the CDR3 is 15 residues long. Of all the DNA, just the CDR3 is kept, 45 bases in frame from base 1.

The sample is drawn from a study of Ad26.COV2.S vaccination and SARS-CoV-2 variants (dated by TCRdb to the early 2020s). Turning to the overall study: Vaccine-arm donors came from COV1001, a multicentre, randomized, double-blind, placebo-controlled phase I-IIa trial of Ad26.COV2.S in healthy adults. Dosing of Ad26.COV2.S was intramuscular, at either 5x10^10 or 1x10^11 viral particles, delivered as one shot or as two shots spaced 56 days apart. TCRbeta repertoire sequencing served as the tool for gauging how specific and how broad the SARS-CoV-2-reactive T cell receptors were following Ad26.COV2.S vaccination. A total of some 30 samples were included in the TCR-sequenced set, comprising roughly 20 Ad26.COV2.S vaccine recipients, 5 placebo recipients and 8 SARS-CoV-2 convalescent individuals. Trial participants were randomized into five groups of five: low-dose or high-dose Ad26.COV2.S given once or twice, or placebo on both occasions. Investigators remained blinded to trial group allocation during experiments and outcome assessment. The research as a whole found: Vaccine and placebo recipients had similar non-spike TCR breadth, a finding consistent with the vaccine containing only spike. The study was not powered for comparison of responses between vaccine doses or regimens. It was noted by the authors that total T cell responses may have been underestimated by the TCR breadth and depth analyses. Compared with placebo recipients, Ad26.COV2.S recipients showed higher spike-specific TCR breadth (P = 0.0014). Substantial breadth of spike-specific CD8+ and CD4+ T cell responses was reported after vaccination.

The immunoSEQ Assay was the method used to sequence TCRbeta CDR3 regions. After extraction, genomic DNA underwent amplification by bias-controlled multiplex PCR, followed by high-throughput sequencing. Concerning the study's data processing: Collapsing and filtering of sequences were performed to quantify the absolute abundance of each unique TCRbeta CDR3 region. Usable DNA was measured by amplifying reference genes present in all nucleated cells, and TCRbeta template counts were normalized to that usable DNA to estimate T cell fraction. Repertoire TCRs were annotated as SARS-CoV-2-specific by exact matching of V gene, CDR3 amino acid sequence and J gene to a known reactive TCR set. The reference SARS-CoV-2 TCR set was obtained from MIRA and was filtered for enrichment in COVID-19-positive ImmuneCODE repertoires, whereby public or cross-reactive TCRs were removed. Using the MIRA antigens, annotated TCRs were further analysed by specific ORF or by position within an ORF. Breadth was defined as annotated unique rearrangements over total unique productive rearrangements; depth was the summed frequency of those rearrangements. Two-sided Wilcoxon rank-sum tests were used to compare TCR breadth between groups. What TCRdb holds here is the immuneACCESS table cut down to in-frame rearrangements. Part of the clones is not present; checked against another copy, under half of the missing clones reflect an unresolved V gene, and the others are unexplained. V, J and clone size are taken as reported in that table, and D and trimming were inferred from the DNA itself. The sample table holds about 400,000 clones, of which roughly 90% were seen once. Together, the top ten hold around 3.6% of the sample.

The sample consisted of peripheral blood, taken in a trial of Ad26.COV2.S vaccine versus placebo. This sequence uses TRBV2 and TRBJ2-3; possibly the D gene is TRBD2, per 5 matching bases. This TCR came from a person aged 18-65 years who received the Ad26.COV2.S COVID-19 vaccine or a placebo. The CDR3 has the sequence CASSEPGISTDTQYF. In nucleotide form, the sequence is TGTGCCAGCAGTGAACCGGGGATTAGCACAGATACGCAGTATTTT. The CDR3 plus the reference TRBV2 and TRBJ2-3 genes for the other parts give the full variable domain: EPEVTQTPSHQVTQMGQEVILRCVPISNHLYFYWYRQILGQKVEFLVSFYNNEISEKSEIFDDQFSVERPDGSNFTLKIRSTKLEDSAMYFCASSEPGISTDTQYFGPGTRLTVL.